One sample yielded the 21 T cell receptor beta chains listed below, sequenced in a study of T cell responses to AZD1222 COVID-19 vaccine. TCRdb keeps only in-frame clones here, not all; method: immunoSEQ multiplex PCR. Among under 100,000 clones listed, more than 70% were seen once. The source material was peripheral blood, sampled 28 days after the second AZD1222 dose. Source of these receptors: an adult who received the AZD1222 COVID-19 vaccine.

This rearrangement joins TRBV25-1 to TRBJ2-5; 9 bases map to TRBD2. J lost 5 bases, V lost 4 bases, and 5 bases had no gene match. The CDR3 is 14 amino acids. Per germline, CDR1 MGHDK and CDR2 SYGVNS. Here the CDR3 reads CASSAGTSKETQYF. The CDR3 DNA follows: TGTGCCAGCAGTGCCGGGACTAGCAAGGAGACCCAGTACTTC.

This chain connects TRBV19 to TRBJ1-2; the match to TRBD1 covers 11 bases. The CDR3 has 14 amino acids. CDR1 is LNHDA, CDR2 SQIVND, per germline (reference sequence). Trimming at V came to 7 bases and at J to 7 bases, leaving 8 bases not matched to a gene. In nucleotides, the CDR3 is TGTGCCAGTACCTGGACAGGGGGCGCCGGTGGCTACACCTTC. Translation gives CASTWTGGAGGYTF.

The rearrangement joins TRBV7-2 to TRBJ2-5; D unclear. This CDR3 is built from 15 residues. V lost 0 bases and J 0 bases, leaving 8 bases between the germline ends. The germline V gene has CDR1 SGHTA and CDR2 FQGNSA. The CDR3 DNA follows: TGTGCCAGCAGCTTAGCGTTGGGATACCAAGAGACCCAGTACTTC. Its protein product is CASSLALGYQETQYF.

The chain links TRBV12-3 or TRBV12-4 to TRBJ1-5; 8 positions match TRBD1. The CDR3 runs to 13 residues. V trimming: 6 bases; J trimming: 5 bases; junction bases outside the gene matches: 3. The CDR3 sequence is CASSGQGHQPQHF. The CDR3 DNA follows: TGTGCCAGCAGCGGACAGGGACATCAGCCCCAGCATTTT.

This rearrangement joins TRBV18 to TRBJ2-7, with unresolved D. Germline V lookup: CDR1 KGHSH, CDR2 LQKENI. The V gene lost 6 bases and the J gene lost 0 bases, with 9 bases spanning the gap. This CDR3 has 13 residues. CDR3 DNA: TGTGCCAGCTCGCCAGCCTTCTCCTACGAGCAGTACGTC. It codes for CASSPAFSYEQYV.

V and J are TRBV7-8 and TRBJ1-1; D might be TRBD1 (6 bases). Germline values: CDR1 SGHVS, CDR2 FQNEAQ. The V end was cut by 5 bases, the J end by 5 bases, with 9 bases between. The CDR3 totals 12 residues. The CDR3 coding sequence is TGTGCCAGCAGCCCTGACAGGACTGAAGCTTTCTTT. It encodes CASSPDRTEAFF.

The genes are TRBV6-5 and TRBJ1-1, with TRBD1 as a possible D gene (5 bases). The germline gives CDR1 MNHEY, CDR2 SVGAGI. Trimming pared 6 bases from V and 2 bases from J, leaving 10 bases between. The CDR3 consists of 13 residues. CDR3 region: CASRRTRNTEAFF. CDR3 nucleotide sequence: TGTGCCAGCAGGAGGACACGCAACACTGAAGCTTTCTTT.

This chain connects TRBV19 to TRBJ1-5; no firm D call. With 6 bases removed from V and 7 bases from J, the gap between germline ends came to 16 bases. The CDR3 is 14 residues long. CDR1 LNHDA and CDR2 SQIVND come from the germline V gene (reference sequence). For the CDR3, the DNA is TGTGCCAGTAGGGATGCGGGGTTCGGGCAGCCCCAGCATTTT. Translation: CASRDAGFGQPQHF. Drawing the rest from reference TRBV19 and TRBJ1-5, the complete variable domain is DGGITQSPKYLFRKEGQNVTLSCEQNLNHDAMYWYRQDPGQGLRLIYYSQIVNDFQKGDIAEGYSVSREKKESFPLTVTSAQKNPTAFYLCASRDAGFGQPQHFGDGTRLSIL.

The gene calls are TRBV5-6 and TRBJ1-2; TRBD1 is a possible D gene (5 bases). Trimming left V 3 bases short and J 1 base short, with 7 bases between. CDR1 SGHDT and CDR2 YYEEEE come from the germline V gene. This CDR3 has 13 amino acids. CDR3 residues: CASSSTDNYGYTF. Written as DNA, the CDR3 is TGTGCCAGCAGCTCGACAGATAACTATGGCTACACCTTC.

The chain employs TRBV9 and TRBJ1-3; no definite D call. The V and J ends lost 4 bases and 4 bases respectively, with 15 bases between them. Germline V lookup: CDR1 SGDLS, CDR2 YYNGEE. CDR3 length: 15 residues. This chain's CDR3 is CASSPPRGSGNTIYF. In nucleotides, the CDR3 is TGTGCCAGCAGCCCCCCACGGGGTTCAGGAAACACCATATATTTT.

This chain's CDR3 is CATRQGNNEQFF. CDR3 sequence (DNA): TGTGCCACCCGACAGGGTAACAATGAGCAGTTCTTC. The chain joins TRBV10-3 to TRBJ2-1, with 7 bases aligning to TRBD1. V trimming: 10 bases; J trimming: 5 bases; junction bases outside the gene matches: 5. The CDR3 is 12 residues long. The germline V gene encodes CDR1 ENHRY and CDR2 SYGVKD.

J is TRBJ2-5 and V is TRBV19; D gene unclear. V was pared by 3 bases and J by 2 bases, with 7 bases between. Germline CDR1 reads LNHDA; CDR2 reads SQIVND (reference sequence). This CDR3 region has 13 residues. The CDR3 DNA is TGTGCCAGTAGTATTGTGACTCAAGAGACCCAGTACTTC. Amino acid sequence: CASSIVTQETQYF.

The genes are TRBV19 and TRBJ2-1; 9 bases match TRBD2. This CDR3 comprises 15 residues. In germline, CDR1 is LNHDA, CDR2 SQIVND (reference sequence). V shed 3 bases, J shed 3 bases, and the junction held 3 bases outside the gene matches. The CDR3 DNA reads TGTGCCAGTAGTATTAGCGGGGGCCTCTACAATGAGCAGTTCTTC. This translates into CASSISGGLYNEQFF.

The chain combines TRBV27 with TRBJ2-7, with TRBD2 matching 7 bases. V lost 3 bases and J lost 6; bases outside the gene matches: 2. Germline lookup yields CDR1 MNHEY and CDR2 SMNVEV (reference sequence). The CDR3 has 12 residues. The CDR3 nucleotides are TGTGCCAGCAGTTTGGGGGGGTCCGAGCAGTACTTC. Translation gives CASSLGGSEQYF.

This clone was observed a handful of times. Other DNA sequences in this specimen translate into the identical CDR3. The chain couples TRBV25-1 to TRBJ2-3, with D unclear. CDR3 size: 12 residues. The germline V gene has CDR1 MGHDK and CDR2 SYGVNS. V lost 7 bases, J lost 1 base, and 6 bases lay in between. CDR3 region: CASNRGTDTQYF. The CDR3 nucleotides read TGTGCCAGCAATCGGGGCACAGATACGCAGTATTTT. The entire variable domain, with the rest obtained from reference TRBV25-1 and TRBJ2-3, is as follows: EADIYQTPRYLVIGTGKKITLECSQTMGHDKMYWYQQDPGMELHLIHYSYGVNSTEKGDLSSESTVSRIRTEHFPLTLESARPSHTSQYLCASNRGTDTQYFGPGTRLTVL.

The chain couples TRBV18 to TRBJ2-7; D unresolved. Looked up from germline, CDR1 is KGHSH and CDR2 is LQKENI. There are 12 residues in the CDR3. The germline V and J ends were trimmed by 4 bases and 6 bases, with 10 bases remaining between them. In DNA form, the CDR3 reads TGTGCCAGCTCACAAGGTCCTGGCGAGCAGTACGTC. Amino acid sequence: CASSQGPGEQYV.

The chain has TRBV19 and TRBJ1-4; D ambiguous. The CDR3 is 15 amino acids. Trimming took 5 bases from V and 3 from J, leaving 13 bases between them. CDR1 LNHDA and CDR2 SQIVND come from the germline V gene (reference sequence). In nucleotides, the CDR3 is TGTGCCAGTAGTGTTTGGCGTTCGGCTAATGAAAAACTGTTTTTT. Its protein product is CASSVWRSANEKLFF. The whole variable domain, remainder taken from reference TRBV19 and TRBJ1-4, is DGGITQSPKYLFRKEGQNVTLSCEQNLNHDAMYWYRQDPGQGLRLIYYSQIVNDFQKGDIAEGYSVSREKKESFPLTVTSAQKNPTAFYLCASSVWRSANEKLFFGSGTQLSVL.

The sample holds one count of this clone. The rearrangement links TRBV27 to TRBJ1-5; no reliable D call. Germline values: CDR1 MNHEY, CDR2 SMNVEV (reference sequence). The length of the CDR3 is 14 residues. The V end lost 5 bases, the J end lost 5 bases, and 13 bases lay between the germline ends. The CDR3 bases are TGTGCCAGCAGTGCCGGGGTCTGGGATCAGCCCCAGCATTTT. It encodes CASSAGVWDQPQHF.

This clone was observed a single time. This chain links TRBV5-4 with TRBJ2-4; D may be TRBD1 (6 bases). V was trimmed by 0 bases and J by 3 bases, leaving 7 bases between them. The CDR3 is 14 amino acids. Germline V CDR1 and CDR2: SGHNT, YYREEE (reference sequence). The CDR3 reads CASSLEGVKNIQYF. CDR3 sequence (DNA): TGTGCCAGCAGCTTGGAGGGGGTCAAAAACATTCAGTACTTC.

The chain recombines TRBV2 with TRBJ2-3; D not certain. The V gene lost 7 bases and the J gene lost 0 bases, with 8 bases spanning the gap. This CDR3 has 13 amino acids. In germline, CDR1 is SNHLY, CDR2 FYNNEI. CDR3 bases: TGTGCCAGCACCTCCGATAGCACAGATACGCAGTATTTT. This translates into CASTSDSTDTQYF.

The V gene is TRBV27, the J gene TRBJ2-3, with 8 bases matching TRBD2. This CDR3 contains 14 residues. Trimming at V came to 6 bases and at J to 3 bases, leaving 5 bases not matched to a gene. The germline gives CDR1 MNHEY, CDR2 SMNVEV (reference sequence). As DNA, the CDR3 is TGTGCCAGCAGCCCCGGGAGGGTTACAGATACGCAGTATTTT. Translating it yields CASSPGRVTDTQYF.